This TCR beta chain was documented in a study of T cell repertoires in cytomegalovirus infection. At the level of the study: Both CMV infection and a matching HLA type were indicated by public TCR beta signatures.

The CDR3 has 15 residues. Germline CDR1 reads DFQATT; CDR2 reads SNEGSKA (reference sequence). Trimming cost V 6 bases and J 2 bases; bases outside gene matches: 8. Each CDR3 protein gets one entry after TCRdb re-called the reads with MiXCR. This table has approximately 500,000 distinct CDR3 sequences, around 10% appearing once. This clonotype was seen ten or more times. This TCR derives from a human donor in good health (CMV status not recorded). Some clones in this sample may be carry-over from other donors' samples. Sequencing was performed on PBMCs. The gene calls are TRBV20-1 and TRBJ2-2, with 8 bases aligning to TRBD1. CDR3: CSAAAGGANTGELFF. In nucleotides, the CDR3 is TGCAGTGCCGCCGCAGGGGGCGCCAACACCGGGGAGCTGTTTTTT.